These T cell receptor beta chains were read from a single sample in a study of blood T cell repertoires in COVID-19. The data were produced by immunoSEQ multiplex PCR, yet TCRdb's version contains in-frame clones alone and is incomplete. The sample holds approximately 90,000 clones, approximately 86% seen once. Material: peripheral blood. Receptors were obtained from a man aged 60-69 years with acute or convalescent COVID-19. The CDR3 runs from the conserved cysteine through the conserved F or W. Fields, in order: V gene, clone size, J gene, D gene, CDR3 DNA, CDR3 protein. D genes are given only for firm matches. Expanded clones get a size class; other rows say once, few or many, or leave the size out.

v_call: TRBV11-3; clone_size: .; j_call: TRBJ1-1; d_call: TRBD1; cdr3_nt: TGTGCCAGCAGCTTGGGGGGCCAGGGGGCTGAAGCTTTCTTT; cdr3_aa: CASSLGGQGAEAFF
v_call: TRBV19; clone_size: .; j_call: TRBJ1-5; d_call: .; cdr3_nt: TGTGCCAGCTCCATGGGCCGGACACGAAATCAGCCCCAGCATTTT; cdr3_aa: CASSMGRTRNQPQHF
v_call: TRBV5-1; clone_size: .; j_call: TRBJ2-4; d_call: TRBD2; cdr3_nt: TGCGCCAGCAGCCCACGGCCGCGGGGGTACGGAAACATTCAGTACTTC; cdr3_aa: CASSPRPRGYGNIQYF
v_call: TRBV10-3; clone_size: .; j_call: TRBJ1-3; d_call: TRBD1; cdr3_nt: TGTGCCATCAGTAAACAGGGGACACTCTCTGGAAACACCATATATTTT; cdr3_aa: CAISKQGTLSGNTIYF
v_call: TRBV7-8; clone_size: .; j_call: TRBJ1-2; d_call: .; cdr3_nt: TGTGCCAGCAGCTTAGCGGGGAGCAGCTATGGCTACACCTTC; cdr3_aa: CASSLAGSSYGYTF
v_call: TRBV19; clone_size: .; j_call: TRBJ1-4; d_call: .; cdr3_nt: TGTGCCAGTAGTTTGAGTAGAAATGAAAAACTGTTTTTT; cdr3_aa: CASSLSRNEKLFF
v_call: TRBV4-1; clone_size: few; j_call: TRBJ2-3; d_call: .; cdr3_nt: TGCGCCCCCAGCCGCCTGTACGGCAGCGCCATAGATACGCAGTATTTT; cdr3_aa: CAPSRLYGSAIDTQYF
v_call: TRBV5-5; clone_size: .; j_call: TRBJ2-5; d_call: .; cdr3_nt: TGTGCCAGCAGCTTGTTTGTGGGGGGACGAATGCAAGAGACCCAGTACTTC; cdr3_aa: CASSLFVGGRMQETQYF
v_call: TRBV6-1; clone_size: .; j_call: TRBJ2-1; d_call: .; cdr3_nt: TGTGCCAGCAGTGAAGCGCTTGTCAGGGGCAATGAGCAGTTCTTC; cdr3_aa: CASSEALVRGNEQFF
v_call: TRBV7-9; clone_size: .; j_call: TRBJ2-2; d_call: .; cdr3_nt: TGTGCCAGCAGCGTCCCCGGCACCGGGGAGCTGTTTTTT; cdr3_aa: CASSVPGTGELFF
v_call: TRBV10-1; clone_size: .; j_call: TRBJ2-3; d_call: .; cdr3_nt: TGCGCCAGCAGTGAGTCGACAGGGACTAGCACAGATACGCAGTATTTT; cdr3_aa: CASSESTGTSTDTQYF
v_call: TRBV18; clone_size: .; j_call: TRBJ1-4; d_call: TRBD1; cdr3_nt: TGTGCCAGCTCACCAGGACAGGGTGGAACTAATGAAAAACTGTTTTTT; cdr3_aa: CASSPGQGGTNEKLFF
v_call: TRBV5-1; clone_size: .; j_call: TRBJ1-2; d_call: .; cdr3_nt: TGCGCCAGCAGCCCTCTCGGGACTCTGGATACTAACTATGGCTACACCTTC; cdr3_aa: CASSPLGTLDTNYGYTF
v_call: TRBV21-1; clone_size: .; j_call: TRBJ1-1; d_call: .; cdr3_nt: TGTGCCAGCAGCACGAGACAGAGTGAAGCTTTCTTT; cdr3_aa: CASSTRQSEAFF
v_call: TRBV2; clone_size: .; j_call: TRBJ2-5; d_call: TRBD2; cdr3_nt: TGTGCCAGCAGCCCCTCGACTAGCGGGACAGAAGAGACCCAGTACTTC; cdr3_aa: CASSPSTSGTEETQYF
v_call: TRBV27; clone_size: .; j_call: TRBJ2-5; d_call: .; cdr3_nt: TGTGCCAGCAGTTTAGACAGTTCCCAAGAGACCCAGTACTTC; cdr3_aa: CASSLDSSQETQYF
v_call: TRBV3-1/TRBV3-2; clone_size: few; j_call: TRBJ2-6; d_call: .; cdr3_nt: TGTGCCAGCAGCCAACCTACAGGGAGCTCTGGGGCCAACGTCCTGACTTTC; cdr3_aa: CASSQPTGSSGANVLTF
v_call: TRBV10-3; clone_size: .; j_call: TRBJ1-6; d_call: .; cdr3_nt: TGTGCCATCAGTACGGACAGCAATAATTCACCCCTCCACTTT; cdr3_aa: CAISTDSNNSPLHF
v_call: TRBV6-5; clone_size: .; j_call: TRBJ2-2; d_call: TRBD1; cdr3_nt: TGTGCCAGCAGTTACTCCGGGACAGCTAACACCGGGGAGCTGTTTTTT; cdr3_aa: CASSYSGTANTGELFF
v_call: TRBV19; clone_size: .; j_call: TRBJ2-1; d_call: .; cdr3_nt: TGTGCCAGTAGTATAGATCAAGAGTACAATGAGCAGTTCTTC; cdr3_aa: CASSIDQEYNEQFF
v_call: TRBV11-2; clone_size: .; j_call: TRBJ2-5; d_call: .; cdr3_nt: TGTGCCAGCAGTTCCCTTGGGGCGGAGACCCAGTACTTC; cdr3_aa: CASSSLGAETQYF
v_call: TRBV6-5; clone_size: .; j_call: TRBJ1-2; d_call: .; cdr3_nt: TGTGCCAGCAGTTTCCAGGGAGGTGGAGAGTACGGCTACACCTTC; cdr3_aa: CASSFQGGGEYGYTF
v_call: TRBV5-1; clone_size: .; j_call: TRBJ1-2; d_call: .; cdr3_nt: TGCGCCAGCAGCCCGAGGACAGATAACTATGGCTACACCTTC; cdr3_aa: CASSPRTDNYGYTF
v_call: TRBV15; clone_size: .; j_call: TRBJ2-3; d_call: TRBD2; cdr3_nt: TGTGCCACCAGCAAACTGCTGGGACTAGACGGCACAGATACGCAGTATTTT; cdr3_aa: CATSKLLGLDGTDTQYF
v_call: TRBV27; clone_size: few; j_call: TRBJ2-1; d_call: .; cdr3_nt: TGTGCCAGCAGTTTAATAACAACCACCTCGACCTACAATGAGCAGTTCTTC; cdr3_aa: CASSLITTTSTYNEQFF
v_call: TRBV7-9; clone_size: .; j_call: TRBJ1-2; d_call: TRBD1; cdr3_nt: TGTGCCAGCAGCTTAGAAGCAGGGGGACATGGCTACACCTTC; cdr3_aa: CASSLEAGGHGYTF
v_call: TRBV7-9; clone_size: .; j_call: TRBJ1-2; d_call: TRBD1; cdr3_nt: TGTGCCAGCAGCTCCGACAGGGGGACCAACTATGGCTACACCTTC; cdr3_aa: CASSSDRGTNYGYTF
v_call: TRBV7-2; clone_size: .; j_call: TRBJ1-2; d_call: .; cdr3_nt: TGTGCCAGCAGCCCCACCCCGGACTATGGCTACACCTTC; cdr3_aa: CASSPTPDYGYTF
v_call: TRBV2; clone_size: .; j_call: TRBJ1-1; d_call: .; cdr3_nt: TGTGCCAGCAGTGAATTCGTTGGCTCTGAAGCTTTCTTT; cdr3_aa: CASSEFVGSEAFF
v_call: TRBV6-4; clone_size: .; j_call: TRBJ2-3; d_call: .; cdr3_nt: TGTGCCAGCAGACTAGCAGCGGGCACAGATACGCAGTATTTT; cdr3_aa: CASRLAAGTDTQYF
v_call: TRBV18; clone_size: .; j_call: TRBJ1-1; d_call: TRBD1; cdr3_nt: TGTGCCAGCTCAGCACGACAGGGTGTCACTGAAGCTTTCTTT; cdr3_aa: CASSARQGVTEAFF
v_call: TRBV11-3; clone_size: .; j_call: TRBJ2-7; d_call: TRBD1; cdr3_nt: TGTGCCAGCAGCCCAGGACAGGGGGCAGCATACGAGCAGTACTTC; cdr3_aa: CASSPGQGAAYEQYF
v_call: TRBV7-2; clone_size: .; j_call: TRBJ2-1; d_call: TRBD2; cdr3_nt: TGTGCCAGCAGCTTAGGGAGGGGACTAGGTGTAGTCGAGCAGTTCTTC; cdr3_aa: CASSLGRGLGVVEQFF
v_call: TRBV7-9; clone_size: .; j_call: TRBJ1-2; d_call: .; cdr3_nt: TGTGCCAGCAGTTTGGCAGGGAACTATGGCTACACCTTC; cdr3_aa: CASSLAGNYGYTF
v_call: TRBV19; clone_size: .; j_call: TRBJ1-2; d_call: .; cdr3_nt: TGTGCCAGTAGTGTTACTGATCCTAACTATGGCTACACCTTC; cdr3_aa: CASSVTDPNYGYTF
v_call: TRBV5-4; clone_size: .; j_call: TRBJ1-3; d_call: .; cdr3_nt: TGTGCCAGCAGCCGTGGAAACACCATATATTTT; cdr3_aa: CASSRGNTIYF
v_call: TRBV19; clone_size: .; j_call: TRBJ2-2; d_call: .; cdr3_nt: TGTGCCAGTAGTGCCCGGACAGACACCGGGGAGCTGTTTTTT; cdr3_aa: CASSARTDTGELFF
v_call: TRBV7-2; clone_size: .; j_call: TRBJ2-3; d_call: TRBD2; cdr3_nt: TGTGCCAGCAGTATCCCGGGACTAGCGACAGATACGCAGTATTTT; cdr3_aa: CASSIPGLATDTQYF
v_call: TRBV7-2; clone_size: once; j_call: TRBJ1-1; d_call: TRBD1; cdr3_nt: TGTGCCAGCAGCTTCGGTGGGACAGGACCCTTTGGCACTGAAGCTTTCTTT; cdr3_aa: CASSFGGTGPFGTEAFF
v_call: TRBV14; clone_size: .; j_call: TRBJ1-5; d_call: .; cdr3_nt: TGTGCCAGCAGCCAAGAGGGGGGGAGCCCACAGTATAGCAATCAGCCCCAGCATTTT; cdr3_aa: CASSQEGGSPQYSNQPQHF
v_call: TRBV7-2; clone_size: .; j_call: TRBJ1-5; d_call: .; cdr3_nt: TGTGCCAGCAGTCGGGGGATGAAAGGCAATCAGCCCCAGCATTTT; cdr3_aa: CASSRGMKGNQPQHF
v_call: TRBV5-1; clone_size: .; j_call: TRBJ1-1; d_call: TRBD1; cdr3_nt: TGCGCCAGCAGCGCCCGGGACAGTGGGAACACTGAAGCTTTCTTT; cdr3_aa: CASSARDSGNTEAFF
v_call: TRBV6-4; clone_size: .; j_call: TRBJ2-7; d_call: TRBD1; cdr3_nt: TGTGCCAGCAGTCCTATCTCAAGACAGGGGGGTTGCTACGAGCAGTACTTC; cdr3_aa: CASSPISRQGGCYEQYF
v_call: TRBV27; clone_size: .; j_call: TRBJ1-4; d_call: .; cdr3_nt: TGTGCCAGCAGGCGGGTGGGTGGTGAAAAACTGTTTTTT; cdr3_aa: CASRRVGGEKLFF
v_call: TRBV7-9; clone_size: .; j_call: TRBJ2-7; d_call: TRBD1; cdr3_nt: TGTGCCAGCAGCAGCGGACAGGGGTCCTACGAGCAGTACTTC; cdr3_aa: CASSSGQGSYEQYF
v_call: TRBV4-1; clone_size: .; j_call: TRBJ1-5; d_call: TRBD1; cdr3_nt: TGCGCCAGCAGCCAGGGACAGGGTCCCAATCAGCCCCAGCATTTT; cdr3_aa: CASSQGQGPNQPQHF
v_call: TRBV9; clone_size: .; j_call: TRBJ1-1; d_call: .; cdr3_nt: TGTGCCAGCAGCGACCCTTTCGGACAGCTGAACACTGAAGCTTTCTTT; cdr3_aa: CASSDPFGQLNTEAFF